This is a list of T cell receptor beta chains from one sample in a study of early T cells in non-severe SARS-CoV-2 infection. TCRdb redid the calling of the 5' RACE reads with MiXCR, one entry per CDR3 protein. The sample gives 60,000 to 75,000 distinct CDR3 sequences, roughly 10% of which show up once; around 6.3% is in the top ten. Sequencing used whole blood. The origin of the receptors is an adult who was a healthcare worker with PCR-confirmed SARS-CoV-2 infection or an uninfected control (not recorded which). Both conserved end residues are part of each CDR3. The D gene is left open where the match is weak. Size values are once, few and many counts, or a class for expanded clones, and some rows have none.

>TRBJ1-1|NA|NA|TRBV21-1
TGTGCCAGCAGCAAAGCTAAGTTAATGAACACTGAAGCTTTCTTT
CASSKAKLMNTEAFF
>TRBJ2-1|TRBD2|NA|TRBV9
TGTGCCAGCAGCGTAGGTCTAGCGGGAGGGAGAACGAGCTCCTACAATGAGCAGTTCTTC
CASSVGLAGGRTSSYNEQFF
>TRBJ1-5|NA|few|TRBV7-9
TGTGCCAGCAGCTTAGTTTCCGGGGAGAGCAATCAGCCCCAGCATTTT
CASSLVSGESNQPQHF
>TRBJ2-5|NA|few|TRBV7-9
TGTGCCAGCAGCTTAGGGGGCCCCCAGGAGACCCAGTACTTC
CASSLGGPQETQYF
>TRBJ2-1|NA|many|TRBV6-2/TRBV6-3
TGTGCCAGCAGTCCAGGACTGCTTGGGAATGAGCAGTTCTTC
CASSPGLLGNEQFF
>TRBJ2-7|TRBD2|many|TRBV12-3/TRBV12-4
TGTGCCAGCAGTACCCGGGGTAGCGGGGCCAGCTACGAGCAGTACTTC
CASSTRGSGASYEQYF
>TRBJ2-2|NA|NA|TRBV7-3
TGTGCCAGCAGCTTTAGCTCCTGGGGTTCCGGGGAGCTGTTTTTT
CASSFSSWGSGELFF
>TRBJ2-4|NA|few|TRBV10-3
TGTGCCATCAGTGAGTCCGGTTTAGCCAAAAACATTCAGTACTTC
CAISESGLAKNIQYF
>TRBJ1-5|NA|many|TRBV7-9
TGTGCCAGCAGCCCACAGACAGGCCCAGAACAGCCCCAGCATTTT
CASSPQTGPEQPQHF
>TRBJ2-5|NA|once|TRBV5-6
TGTGCCAGCAGGAGAGACAGGCTCCAAGAGACCCAGTACTTC
CASRRDRLQETQYF
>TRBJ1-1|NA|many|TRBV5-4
TGTGCCAGCAGCTCCAGACAGTTCCCGAGGACTGAAGCTTTCTTT
CASSSRQFPRTEAFF
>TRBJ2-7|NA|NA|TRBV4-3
TGCGCCAGCAGCCAAGGCTTTGGGGCGTACGAGCAGTACTTC
CASSQGFGAYEQYF
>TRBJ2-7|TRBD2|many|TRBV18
TGTGCCAGCTCGGGAGATGCTAGCGGGTTTAACTACGAGCAGTACTTC
CASSGDASGFNYEQYF
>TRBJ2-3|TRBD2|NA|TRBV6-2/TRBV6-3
TGTGCCAGCAGTTACTTCGGCGGGGGGGCCACTAGCACAGATACGCAGTATTTT
CASSYFGGGATSTDTQYF
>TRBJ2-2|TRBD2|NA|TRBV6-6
TGTACCAGTTCCCTAGCGGGAGGGCCCACCGGGGAGCTGTTTTTT
CTSSLAGGPTGELFF
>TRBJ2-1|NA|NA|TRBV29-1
TGCAGCGTTGAACTTGATCAAAACAATGAGCAGTTCTTC
CSVELDQNNEQFF
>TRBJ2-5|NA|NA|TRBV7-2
TGTGCCAGCAGCCCCAAGACTTGGTACCAAGAGACCCAGTACTTC
CASSPKTWYQETQYF
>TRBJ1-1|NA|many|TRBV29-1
TGCAGCGCCCAAGTAGGGGGAACTCTTCCTGAAGCTTTCTTT
CSAQVGGTLPEAFF
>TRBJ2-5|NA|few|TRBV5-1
TGCGCCAGCAGAGGTTCCGACCAAGAGACCCAGTACTTC
CASRGSDQETQYF
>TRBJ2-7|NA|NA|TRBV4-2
TGTGCCAGCAGCCAAACTATTTTTCTCGAGCAGTACTTC
CASSQTIFLEQYF
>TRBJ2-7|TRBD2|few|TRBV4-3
TGCGCCAGCAGCCTGGGGACTAGCGGGGGCCACGAGCAGTACTTC
CASSLGTSGGHEQYF
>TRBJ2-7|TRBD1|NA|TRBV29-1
TGCAGCGTAGATACAGGGGGCGAGCAGTACTTC
CSVDTGGEQYF
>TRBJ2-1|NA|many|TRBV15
TGTGCCACCAGCAGATCCTTAGCGGAGCAGTTCTTC
CATSRSLAEQFF
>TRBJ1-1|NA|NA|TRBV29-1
TGCAGCGCCGCGGGGACACGGAACACTGAAGCTTTCTTT
CSAAGTRNTEAFF
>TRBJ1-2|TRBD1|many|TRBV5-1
TGCGCCAGCAGCTTGGGAGACAGGGGTCCCGATGGCTACACCTTC
CASSLGDRGPDGYTF
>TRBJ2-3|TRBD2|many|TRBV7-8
TGTGCCAGCAGCTTGGTAGCGGGGGGATTCACAGATACGCAGTATTTT
CASSLVAGGFTDTQYF
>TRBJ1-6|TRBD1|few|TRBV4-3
TGCGCCAGCAGCCAAAGCGGGACAGTCAATTCACCCCTCCACTTT
CASSQSGTVNSPLHF
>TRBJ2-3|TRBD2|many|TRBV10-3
TGTGCCATCAGTGGGGTTAGCGGGAGTACCCCCGATACGCAGTATTTT
CAISGVSGSTPDTQYF
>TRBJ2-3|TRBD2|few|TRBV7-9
TGTGCCAGCAGCTTAATTTGGCGGGGAGGGACAGATACGCAGTATTTT
CASSLIWRGGTDTQYF
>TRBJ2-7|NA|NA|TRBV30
TGTGCCTGGACTTTCGGGGACGAGCAGTACTTC
CAWTFGDEQYF
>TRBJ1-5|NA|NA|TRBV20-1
TGCAGTGCCCTAGGACAGATCAATCAGCCCCAGCATTTT
CSALGQINQPQHF
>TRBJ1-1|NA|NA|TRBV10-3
TGTGCCATCAGTGAGCAGGGGATGAACACTGAAGCTTTCTTT
CAISEQGMNTEAFF
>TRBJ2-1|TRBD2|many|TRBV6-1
TGTGCCAGCAGGAGTATAATTGGCGGGGGGGCCGAGAGCCGTTACAATGAGCAGTTCTTC
CASRSIIGGGAESRYNEQFF
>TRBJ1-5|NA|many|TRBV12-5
TGTGCTAGTGCCCCCTTGCAGGCCAGCAATCAGCCCCAGCATTTT
CASAPLQASNQPQHF
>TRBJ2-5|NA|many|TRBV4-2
TGTGCCAGCAGCCAAGGGGACCCGGACCAAGAGACCCAGTACTTC
CASSQGDPDQETQYF
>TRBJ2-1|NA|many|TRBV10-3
TGTGCCATCAGTGAGCGTCGCGATGATATTGAGCAGTTCTTC
CAISERRDDIEQFF
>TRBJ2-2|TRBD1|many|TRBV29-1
TGCAGCGCGGAGGGACAGGGGGCGCGGGGCGCCGGGGAGCTGTTTTTT
CSAEGQGARGAGELFF
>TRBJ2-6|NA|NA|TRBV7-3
TGTGCCAGCAGCTTAACAGGGTACTCTGGGGCCAACGTCCTGACTTTC
CASSLTGYSGANVLTF
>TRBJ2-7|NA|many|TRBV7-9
TGTGCCAGCAGCATCCTTGTAGGACAGAGCTCCTACGAGCAGTACTTC
CASSILVGQSSYEQYF
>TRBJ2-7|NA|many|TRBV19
TGTGCCAGTAGTCAATTTCGGGGTAACGAGCAGTACTTC
CASSQFRGNEQYF
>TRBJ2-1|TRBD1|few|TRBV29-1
TGCAGCCAGGGACAGTGGAAGAACAATGAGCAGTTCTTC
CSQGQWKNNEQFF
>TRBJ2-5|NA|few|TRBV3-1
TGTGCCAGCAGCCAAGGATCCATCCAAGAGACCCAGTACTTC
CASSQGSIQETQYF
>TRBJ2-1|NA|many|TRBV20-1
TGCAGTGCTAGAACGACTGGAGGCTCCTACAATGAGCAGTTCTTC
CSARTTGGSYNEQFF
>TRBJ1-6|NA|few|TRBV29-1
TGCAGCGTTGAAACAGGCCGGGCCCTCCACTTT
CSVETGRALHF
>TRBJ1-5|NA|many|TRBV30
TGTGCCTGGAGTGTATCCCTTTCGGCTGTTAATCAGCCCCAGCATTTT
CAWSVSLSAVNQPQHF
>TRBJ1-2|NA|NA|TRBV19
TGTGCCAGTAGTATAGGGGGGGCCATCGGGATCTATGGCTACACCTTC
CASSIGGAIGIYGYTF
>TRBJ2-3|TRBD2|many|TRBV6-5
TGTGCCAGCAGTCTCACTAGCGGGGGGGCTAAAGATACGCAGTATTTT
CASSLTSGGAKDTQYF
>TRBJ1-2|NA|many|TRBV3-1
TGTGCCAGCAGCCAAATTACAGGGTCTAACTATGGCTACACCTTC
CASSQITGSNYGYTF
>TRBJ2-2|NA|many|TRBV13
TGTGCCAGCAGCTTATCGAACACCGGGGAGCTGTTTTTT
CASSLSNTGELFF
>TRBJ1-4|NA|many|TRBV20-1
TGCAGTGCTATTCCGGGACGGTTGAATGAAAAACTGTTTTTT
CSAIPGRLNEKLFF
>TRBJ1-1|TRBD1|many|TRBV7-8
TGTGCCAGCAGCTTGACAGGGGGACTGAACACTGAAGCTTTCTTT
CASSLTGGLNTEAFF
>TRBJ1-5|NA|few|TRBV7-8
TGTGCCAGCAGCCTTCGGAAGGGGGGTCAGCCCCAGCATTTT
CASSLRKGGQPQHF
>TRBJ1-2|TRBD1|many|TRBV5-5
TGTGCCAGCAGCTCTCCGGGACAGGGAGCTGGCTACACCTTC
CASSSPGQGAGYTF
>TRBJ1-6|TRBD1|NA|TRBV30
TGTGCCTGGAGGACACAGGGGAGGTATTCACCCCTCCACTTT
CAWRTQGRYSPLHF
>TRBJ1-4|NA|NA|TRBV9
TGTGCCAGCAGCGGCGGGACTTTGGGTAATGAAAAACTGTTTTTT
CASSGGTLGNEKLFF
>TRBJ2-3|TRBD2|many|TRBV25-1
TGTGCCAGCAGTGGCGACCTAGCGGGGGCCTGGGGTACGCAGTATTTT
CASSGDLAGAWGTQYF
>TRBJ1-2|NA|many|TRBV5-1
TGCGCCAGCAGCTTGACAGGTTCTAACTATGGCTACACCTTC
CASSLTGSNYGYTF
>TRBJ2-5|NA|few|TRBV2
TGTGCCAGCCAGGACAGCCCGCGCCAAGAGACCCAGTACTTC
CASQDSPRQETQYF
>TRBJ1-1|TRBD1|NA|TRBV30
TGTGCCTGGAGTCGAGACAGGGGGCCACCAATGAACACTGAAGCTTTCTTT
CAWSRDRGPPMNTEAFF
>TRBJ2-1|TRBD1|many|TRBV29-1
TGCAGCGCCCCTGACAGGGGCTATGAGCAGTTCTTC
CSAPDRGYEQFF